The rows below give T cell receptor beta chains drawn from one sample of a study of cytomegalovirus exposure and HLA in healthy donors. Generated by immunoSEQ multiplex PCR, the TCRdb table keeps only in-frame clones and is missing some. The table includes around 170,000 clones, roughly 80% detected once. The sequenced sample consisted of PBMCs. These receptors came from a male donor in good health and CMV-seronegative. Both conserved end residues are part of each CDR3. Clone size, where shown, is once, few, many, or a class for clones that have expanded.

J gene,V gene,clone size,CDR3 protein
TRBJ1-1,TRBV6-5,.,CASSGRDTEAFF
TRBJ2-7,TRBV9,.,CASSPRGADYEQYF
TRBJ2-6,TRBV6-5,.,CASTGVGAGANVLTF
TRBJ1-5,TRBV6-1,.,CASSEWDNSSNQPQHF
TRBJ2-6,TRBV7-8,.,CASSSQGAPYSGANVLTF
TRBJ2-2,TRBV5-1,.,CASSLNEVGGTGELFF
TRBJ2-2,TRBV7-2,few,CASSLGSSGRAPGELFF
TRBJ1-5,TRBV25-1,.,CASSAKTGVVGYQPQHF
TRBJ2-7,TRBV19,few,CASSTGGFAYEQYF
TRBJ1-6,TRBV6-1,.,CASSAGQSYNSPLHF
TRBJ2-1,TRBV11-3,.,CASSQGGTGADNEQFF
TRBJ2-2,TRBV28,.,CASWETGGTGELFF
TRBJ2-3,TRBV19,.,CASSRAGTSGGDTQYF
TRBJ2-1,TRBV7-3,.,CASSFSGLASNEQFF
TRBJ2-1,TRBV7-2,.,CASSLAQGGRVF
TRBJ2-7,TRBV7-2,.,CASSLMGTVSYEQYF
TRBJ2-3,TRBV10-3,.,CAISFPSGGAGDTQYF
TRBJ1-5,TRBV2,.,CAGGLGRYQPQHF
TRBJ1-1,TRBV27,.,CASSPATGNTEAFF
TRBJ2-7,TRBV10-3,.,CAISERGQKNEQYF
TRBJ1-2,TRBV4-1,.,CASSQDRWAGYTF
TRBJ2-5,TRBV5-1,.,CASSLRQGSQETQYF
TRBJ2-1,TRBV27,.,CASSYNREDEQFF
TRBJ2-2,TRBV10-3,.,CAISLAEANTGELFF
TRBJ1-5,TRBV7-2,once,CASSLYSTSGQPQHF
TRBJ2-7,TRBV7-8,.,CASSRRSSGEQYF
TRBJ1-4,TRBV14,few,CASSLLGRPPNEKLFF
TRBJ2-1,TRBV5-1,.,CASSLQLGYNEQFF
TRBJ2-5,TRBV7-9,.,CASSLAKQGQYF